This T cell receptor (beta chain) was profiled in a study of CD8+ T cells in alopecia areata. With respect to this clone: No antigen is known for it.

The CDR3 extends over 13 amino acids. Trimming at V came to 6 bases and at J to 5 bases, leaving 7 bases not matched to a gene. Germline assignment: CDR1 LNHDA and CDR2 SQIVND (reference sequence). Regarding treatment: oral pan-JAK inhibitor, 5-10 mg twice daily. Extraction and reverse transcription of RNA yielded cDNA as the sequencing template. Measured with immunoSEQ multiplex PCR; TCRdb has only the in-frame clones, and not every one. The sample records around 200,000 clones, around 56% being singletons. Findings and limits, study-wide: Scalp clonality and expanded CD8+ clones among the top 100 were significantly decreased by tofacitinib. Under tofacitinib, numerous expanded lesional clonotypes remained detectable in scalp and blood. An increase in clonality over normal scalp was evident in lesional scalp, especially alopecia totalis/universalis.

The V gene is TRBV19, the J gene TRBJ2-7; 7 positions agree with TRBD1. The TCR sequence derives from a human donor with alopecia areata. Material: CD4+ T cells sorted from blood, obtained at week 4, from a patient treated with tofacitinib. The CDR3 DNA reads as TGTGCCAGTAGAAAGACAGGGTTTGACGAGCAGTACTTC. Residues: CASRKTGFDEQYF.